This T cell receptor beta chain was sequenced in a study of blood T cells in healthy people across ages. Whole-study results and caveats: Older individuals had lower TCR beta diversity per million T cells (the decline was roughly linear).

Remarks on this clonotype: Its antigen is not identified.

Sample-barcoded 5' priming and a J-beta primer mix drove a second PCR of 7 to 11 cycles. Samples each returned at least 2.5 million CDR3-containing paired-end reads. TCRdb used MiXCR to reprocess the 5' RACE reads, holding one entry per CDR3 protein. In the table there are around 870,000 distinct CDR3 sequences, 29% of which are singletons. Trimming cost V 2 bases and J 2 bases, with 13 bases left between them. The CDR3 covers 16 residues. Germline V gene lookup returns CDR1 MDHEN and CDR2 SYDVKM. This receptor was identified in an elderly woman in good health. The sample comprised blood. The chain carries TRBV28 and TRBJ1-5, with D possibly TRBD1 on 5 matching bases. CDR3: CASSLRGVSGNQPQHF. For the CDR3, the DNA is TGTGCCAGCAGTTTACGGGGCGTTAGTGGCAATCAGCCCCAGCATTTT.